This record concerns one TCR beta chain sequence. Its target is unknown. Germline assignment: CDR1 SGHVS and CDR2 FQNEAQ. CDR3 size: 12 residues. V dropped 5 bases and J dropped 7 bases, with 9 bases sitting between them. The data are from a study of OX40 agonist ivuxolimab in advanced cancers. TCRdb's table, derived via immunoSEQ multiplex PCR, lists solely in-frame clones and lacks some. The repertoire consists of about 30,000 clones, with around four fifths occurring once and the leading ten covering 21%. Study observations and caveats: Clonal expansion was among the lowest in partial responders at 0.1-3.0 mg/kg, especially CD8+.

The sequence was obtained from an adult with an advanced solid tumor such as melanoma, head and neck, liver or kidney cancer. The material sequenced was CD4+ or CD8+ T cells sorted from blood, taken in a trial of the OX40 agonist ivuxolimab. V gene TRBV7-8 combines with J gene TRBJ1-3; D might be TRBD1 (6 bases). This chain's CDR3 is CASSPGANTIYF. The CDR3 DNA reads as TGTGCCAGCAGCCCGGGGGCGAACACCATATATTTT.